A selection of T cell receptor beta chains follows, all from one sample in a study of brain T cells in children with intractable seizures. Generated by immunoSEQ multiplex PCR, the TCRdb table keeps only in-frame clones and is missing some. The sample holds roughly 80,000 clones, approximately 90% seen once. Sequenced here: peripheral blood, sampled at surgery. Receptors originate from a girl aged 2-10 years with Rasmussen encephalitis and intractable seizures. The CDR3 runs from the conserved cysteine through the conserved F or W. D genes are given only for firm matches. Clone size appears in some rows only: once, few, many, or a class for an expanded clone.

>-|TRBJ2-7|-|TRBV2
TGTGCCAGCGGACAGACTGCTGTTACCTACGAGCAGTACTTC
CASGQTAVTYEQYF
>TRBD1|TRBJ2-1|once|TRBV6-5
TGTGCCAGCAGCGCCGGGACAGGGGACTACAATGAGCAGTTCTTC
CASSAGTGDYNEQFF
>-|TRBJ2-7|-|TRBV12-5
TGTGCTAGTGGTTTAGGCTCCTACGAGCAGTACTTC
CASGLGSYEQYF
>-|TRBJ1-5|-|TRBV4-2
TGTGCCAGCAGCCAAGACGGGGGGCGAAGCAATCAGCCCCAGCATTTT
CASSQDGGRSNQPQHF
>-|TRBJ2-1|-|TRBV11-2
TGTGCCAGCAGCTTAGATCCTGAGCGCGACGTGCTCTTC
CASSLDPERDVLF
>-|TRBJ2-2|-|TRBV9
TGTGCCAGCAGCGTAGGAGTGTTCGCGAACACCGGGGAGCTGTTTTTT
CASSVGVFANTGELFF
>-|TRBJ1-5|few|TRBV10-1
TGCGCCAGCAGTCAGGGACTCGATCAGCCCCAGCATTTT
CASSQGLDQPQHF
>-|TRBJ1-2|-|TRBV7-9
TGTGCCAGCAGCTTAGGGGGGAGTTCCTATGGCTACACCTTC
CASSLGGSSYGYTF
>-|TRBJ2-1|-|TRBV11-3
TGTGCCAGCAGCTTTGGTAGGGGCTCCTACAATGAGCAGTTCTTC
CASSFGRGSYNEQFF
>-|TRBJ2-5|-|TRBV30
TGTGCCTGGATTCCTCAACAAGAGACCCAGTACTTC
CAWIPQQETQYF
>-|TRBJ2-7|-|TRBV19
TGTGCCAGTAGTATTGGGGGCCCCAGCTCCTACGAGCAGTACTTC
CASSIGGPSSYEQYF
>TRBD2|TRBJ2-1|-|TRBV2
TGTGCCAGCAAGACGGGACTAGCCCGGAATGAGCAGTTCTTC
CASKTGLARNEQFF
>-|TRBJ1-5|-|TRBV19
TGTGCCAGTAGTATAAAGAGGGCGAGGGGCAGCAATCAGCCCCAGCATTTT
CASSIKRARGSNQPQHF
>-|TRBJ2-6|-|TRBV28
TGTGCCAGCAGTGCCCACAGGGCTGGGGCCAACGTCCTGACTTTC
CASSAHRAGANVLTF
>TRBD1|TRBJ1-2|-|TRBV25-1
TGTGCCAGCAGCGGGACAGGGGCTTGGTATGGCTACACCTTC
CASSGTGAWYGYTF
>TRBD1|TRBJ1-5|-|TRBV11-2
TGTGCCAGCAGCCTCCGGACAGGTCGGCCCCAGCATTTT
CASSLRTGRPQHF
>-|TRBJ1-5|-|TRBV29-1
TGCAGCGTTGGCACAGGGAATCAGCCCCAGCATTTT
CSVGTGNQPQHF
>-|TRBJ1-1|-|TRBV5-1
TGCGCCAGCAGCTTTATAGGAGGGAACACTGAAGCTTTCTTT
CASSFIGGNTEAFF